The 29 T cell receptor beta chains in this list originate from one sample, sequenced in a study of vaccination effects on CD4 cells after COVID-19. These receptors have no known antigen. Sequencing was preceded by expansion of antigen-specific CD4+ T cells with viral peptide pools in the ViraFEST assay. After more than 8 days in culture, the CD4+ T cells were isolated. Participants each got two BNT162b2 or mRNA-1273 vaccine doses. The assay was immunoSEQ multiplex PCR, and TCRdb's table has in-frame clones only and misses some. The top ten clones hold 9% of a sample with around 16,000 clones, approximately 70% of them seen once. The sample consisted of CD4+ T cells from PBMCs cultured with SARS-CoV-2 spike peptides, taken after COVID-19 vaccination. The receptors stem from a human donor who received a COVID-19 vaccine.

By sample fraction, this clone is medium-sized. The chain combines TRBV6-5 with TRBJ2-1, with 13 bases aligning to TRBD2. V gave up 6 bases and J gave up 7 bases; unmatched junction bases: 0. Germline V gene lookup returns CDR1 MNHEY and CDR2 SVGAGI. The CDR3 extends over 13 amino acids. CDR3 residues: CASRTSGRNEQFF. Written as DNA, the CDR3 is TGTGCCAGCAGGACTAGCGGGAGGAATGAGCAGTTCTTC.

This clone has just a few counts. V gene TRBV7-2 combines with J gene TRBJ1-5; D unclear. CDR3 size: 13 residues. Per germline, CDR1 SGHTA and CDR2 FQGNSA. With 5 bases removed from V and 7 bases from J, the gap between germline ends came to 12 bases. Here the CDR3 reads CASSPAAGQPQHF. CDR3 sequence (DNA): TGTGCCAGCAGCCCCGCCGCGGGGCAGCCCCAGCATTTT.

In its sample, this clone was seen a few times. This chain links TRBV6-2 or TRBV6-3 with TRBJ2-1; 10 bases agree with TRBD2. The CDR3 consists of 17 residues. Germline values: CDR1 MNHEY, CDR2 SVGEGT. V shed 0 bases and J 4 bases; nucleotides not matched to a gene: 6. CDR3 nucleotides: TGTGCCAGCAGTTACTCAGGGCTAGCGGGGGTGTACAATGAGCAGTTCTTC. Translation gives CASSYSGLAGVYNEQFF.

V is TRBV2 and J is TRBJ2-1; a possible D gene is TRBD2 (7 bases). Germline V CDR1 and CDR2: SNHLY, FYNNEI. The V end was cut by 7 bases, the J end by 6 bases, with 16 bases between. CDR3 length: 14 amino acids. The CDR3 is CASNRAGAGNEQFF. CDR3 coding DNA: TGTGCCAGCAACAGGGCGGGAGCGGGCAATGAGCAGTTCTTC.

The rearrangement links TRBV3-1 (or the pseudogene TRBV3-2) to TRBJ1-2; D is possibly TRBD1 (5 bases). The CDR3 is 12 residues long. With 1 base removed from V and 8 bases from J, the gap between germline ends came to 8 bases. The germline V gene encodes CDR1 LGHDT and CDR2 YNNKEL (reference sequence). The CDR3: CASSQVGHGYTF. The CDR3 DNA reads as TGTGCCAGCAGCCAAGTTGGACACGGCTACACCTTC.

This clone has just one count. The chain joins TRBV7-3 to TRBJ2-2, with 10 bases that match TRBD2. The CDR3 is 17 residues long. The germline V gene has CDR1 SGHTA and CDR2 FQGTGA. The V and J ends lost 2 bases and 2 bases, in that order; junction bases with no gene match: 5. The CDR3 bases are TGTGCCAGCAGCTTACCCAGCGGGGGGGCCAACACCGGGGAGCTGTTTTTT. Encoded protein: CASSLPSGGANTGELFF.

By share, this clone counts as medium-sized (0.01 to 0.1%). V gene TRBV7-2 combines with J gene TRBJ2-7, with D tentatively TRBD2 (5 bases). The CDR3 is made up of 12 amino acids. The germline V gene encodes CDR1 SGHTA and CDR2 FQGNSA. Trimming took 4 bases from V and 2 from J, leaving 6 bases between them. CDR3 coding DNA: TGTGCCAGCAGCTCCGGGGCCTACGAGCAGTACTTC. Translating it yields CASSSGAYEQYF.

Only one count was recorded for this clone. The chain recombines TRBV12-5 with TRBJ1-6; the D is unclear. This CDR3 has 18 residues. Germline CDR1 is LGHNT and CDR2 is FRNRAP. Trimming removed 0 bases from V and 5 bases from J, with 17 bases in between. CDR3 sequence: CASGLVQQKAANNSPLHF. CDR3 sequence (DNA): TGTGCTAGTGGTTTGGTACAACAGAAGGCAGCAAATAATTCACCCCTCCACTTT. The entire variable domain, with the rest obtained from reference TRBV12-5 and TRBJ1-6, is as follows: DARVTQTPRHKVTEMGQEVTMRCQPILGHNTVFWYRQTMMQGLELLAYFRNRAPLDDSGMPKDRFSAEMPDATLATLKIQPSEPRDSAVYFCASGLVQQKAANNSPLHFGNGTRLTVT.

The chain has TRBV18 and TRBJ1-2; D ambiguous. Trimming shortened V by 6 bases and J by 2 bases, and 10 bases separated the two germline ends. Germline loops: CDR1 KGHSH, CDR2 LQKENI. The CDR3 is 13 amino acids. As DNA, the CDR3 is TGTGCCAGCTCCCGGACGGCAAACTATGGCTACACCTTC. Protein product: CASSRTANYGYTF.

The chain combines TRBV5-1 with TRBJ1-2; possibly TRBD1 for D (6 bases). From germline, CDR1 is SGHRS and CDR2 YFSETQ. The CDR3 covers 17 residues. Trimming removed 1 base at V and 6 bases at J, with 22 bases between. CDR3 in DNA: TGCGCCAGCAGCTTGCGGGGGGCTTTATCCAATGATCATGGCTACACCTTC. This encodes CASSLRGALSNDHGYTF.

CDR3: CASSPSGLHYEQYF. DNA for the CDR3: TGCGCCAGCAGCCCCTCGGGACTACACTACGAGCAGTACTTC. The chain recombines TRBV5-1 with TRBJ2-7, with TRBD2 matching over 7 bases. The CDR3 spans 14 residues. The V gene end was trimmed by 4 bases and the J gene end by 3 bases; junction bases not matched to a gene: 7. From germline, CDR1 is SGHRS and CDR2 YFSETQ.

The V and J genes are TRBV7-2 and TRBJ2-7, with unresolved D. V lost 1 base to trimming and J lost 0 bases, with 10 bases between them. The germline V gene encodes CDR1 SGHTA and CDR2 FQGNSA. This CDR3 region has 15 residues. Here the CDR3 reads CASSLEGTPSYEQYF. DNA of the CDR3: TGTGCCAGCAGCTTAGAGGGTACCCCCTCCTACGAGCAGTACTTC.

The chain has TRBV6-6 and TRBJ1-3, with TRBD1 as a possible D gene (5 bases). Germline loops: CDR1 MNHNY, CDR2 SVGAGI (reference sequence). The germline V and J ends were trimmed by 8 bases and 0 bases, with 11 bases remaining between them. The CDR3 has 14 amino acids. The CDR3 nucleotides read TGTGCCAGCTGCGCAGGGTTCTCTGGAAACACCATATATTTT. Its protein is CASCAGFSGNTIYF.

The chain recombines TRBV5-6 with TRBJ2-1, with 13 nucleotides matching TRBD2. V shed 0 bases, J shed 8 bases, and the junction held 2 bases outside the gene matches. CDR3 length: 15 residues. Germline-derived CDR1 and CDR2 are SGHDT and YYEEEE. The CDR3 DNA is TGTGCCAGCAGCTTGGGACTAGCGGGAGGAGATGAGCAGTTCTTC. Its protein product is CASSLGLAGGDEQFF.

The rearrangement joins TRBV28 to TRBJ1-5; unclear D gene. V gave up 6 bases and J gave up 2 bases, with 17 bases separating them. The CDR3 spans 16 residues. CDR1 and CDR2 from the germline V gene are MDHEN and SYDVKM. CDR3: CASSRWTLAGNQPQHF. The CDR3 nucleotides read TGTGCCAGCAGCCGCTGGACCCTGGCGGGCAATCAGCCCCAGCATTTT.

About this clone: A junction end diverges from the germline sequence, so it may reflect a read error. The DNA for the CDR3 is TGTGCCAGCAGCCCCCCCGGGACTAGTGAGGATTTT. The encoded protein is CASSPPGTSEDF. This rearrangement joins TRBV12-3 or TRBV12-4 to TRBJ2-3, with 8 bases fitting TRBD2. The CDR3 extends over 12 amino acids.

V is TRBV15 and J is TRBJ1-4; D is ambiguous. The CDR3 spans 13 residues. Germline loops: CDR1 LNHNV, CDR2 YYDKDF (reference sequence). The ends were cut back, 1 base at V and 12 bases at J, with 12 bases in the middle. CDR3 protein: CATSRAQPSELFF. The DNA of the CDR3 is TGTGCCACCAGCAGAGCACAACCCTCGGAACTGTTTTTT.

The V and J genes are TRBV15 and TRBJ1-3; 8 bases line up with TRBD1. This CDR3 is built from 17 residues. V was pared by 1 base and J by 4 bases, with 9 bases of the junction left unmatched. The germline gives CDR1 LNHNV, CDR2 YYDKDF (reference sequence). The CDR3 DNA follows: TGTGCCACCAGCAGAGGGACAGGGTGGGAGTCCGGAAACACCATATATTTT. Protein sequence: CATSRGTGWESGNTIYF.

The chain recombines TRBV9 with TRBJ2-1; 8 bases agree with TRBD1. The CDR3 loop spans 15 amino acids. With V trimmed by 4 bases and J by 7 bases, 10 bases remained unmatched. The germline V gene has CDR1 SGDLS and CDR2 YYNGEE. CDR3 protein: CASSPRQGLRNEQFF. The CDR3 DNA sequence: TGTGCCAGCAGCCCCCGACAGGGGCTTAGAAATGAGCAGTTCTTC.

V is TRBV18 and J is TRBJ1-3; D possibly corresponds to TRBD1 (6 bases). The CDR3 extends over 15 amino acids. The V end was cut by 3 bases, the J end by 4 bases, with 13 bases between. Germline CDR1 is KGHSH and CDR2 is LQKENI. The CDR3 spells CASSPKQGLGNTIYF. CDR3 bases: TGTGCCAGCTCACCCAAACAGGGTTTGGGAAACACCATATATTTT.

In its sample, this clone is medium-sized. The chain carries TRBV3-1 (or the pseudogene TRBV3-2) and TRBJ2-7; TRBD2 matches 9 bases. Germline V gene data show CDR1 as LGHDT and CDR2 as YNNKEL (reference sequence). V gave up 5 bases and J gave up 0 bases; unmatched junction bases: 11. CDR3 length: 17 amino acids. CDR3 nucleotide sequence: TGTGCCAGCAGCGTGGGGTCAAGCGGGAGGTTCTCCTACGAGCAGTACTTC. This codes for CASSVGSSGRFSYEQYF.

The V gene is TRBV11-1, the J gene TRBJ1-1; the D is unclear. The germline gives CDR1 SGHAT, CDR2 FQDESV (reference sequence). CDR3 size: 13 residues. The V end lost 3 bases, the J end lost 10 bases, and 15 bases lay between the germline ends. The CDR3 loop is CASSFQEVTTAFF. The CDR3 DNA reads TGTGCCAGCAGCTTTCAGGAGGTTACTACAGCTTTCTTT.

CDR3 bases: TGTGCCACCAGTGTCAACGACCCGAGCACTGAAGCTTTCTTT. It codes for CATSVNDPSTEAFF. The chain recombines TRBV24-1 with TRBJ1-1; no reliable D call. With 5 bases removed from V and 4 bases from J, the gap between germline ends came to 13 bases. The CDR3 contains 14 residues. Germline V gene data show CDR1 as KGHDR and CDR2 as SFDVKD.

This chain links TRBV5-1 with TRBJ2-1, with a possible D match to TRBD2 (5 bases). Germline CDR1 is SGHRS and CDR2 is YFSETQ. This CDR3 has 17 amino acids. V was trimmed by 0 bases and J by 4 bases, leaving 17 bases between them. The CDR3, as DNA: TGCGCCAGCAGCTTGGGTGGGTTTGACTACCTATACAATGAGCAGTTCTTC. Its protein is CASSLGGFDYLYNEQFF.

This sequence joins TRBV21-1 and TRBJ1-5; TRBD1 is taken as the D call from the table, unchecked against the DNA. TRBV21-1 is a known pseudogene. This CDR3 contains 16 residues. CDR3 nucleotide sequence: TGTGCCAGCAGCCGCGACAGGGATCTTTCGAATCAGCCCCAGCATTTT. This translates into CASSRDRDLSNQPQHF.

By its share, this clone is medium-sized. The CDR3 here is CASSLRENYEQYF. The CDR3 coding sequence is TGTGCCAGCAGCTTGAGGGAGAACTACGAGCAGTACTTC. The chain uses TRBV5-4 and TRBJ2-7, with D possibly being TRBD2 (5 bases). The CDR3 runs to 13 residues. Trimming removed 1 base from V and 3 bases from J, with 8 bases in between. Germline V CDR1 and CDR2: SGHNT, YYREEE (reference sequence).

This clone is medium-sized by share. The chain employs TRBV20-1 and TRBJ1-1, with 7 bases matching TRBD1. Trimming removed 6 bases from V and 11 bases from J; junction bases left unmatched: 9. Germline-derived CDR1 and CDR2 are DFQATT and SNEGSKA (reference sequence). The CDR3 contains 11 residues. CDR3: CSANPGGQAFF. The CDR3 nucleotides are TGCAGTGCCAACCCCGGGGGACAGGCTTTCTTT.

The V and J genes are TRBV19 and TRBJ1-1, with 7 bases identical to TRBD1. Looked up from germline, CDR1 is LNHDA and CDR2 is SQIVND (reference sequence). This CDR3 is 15 amino acids long. V lost 3 bases to trimming and J lost 0 bases; unmatched junction nucleotides: 4. DNA of the CDR3: TGTGCCAGTAGTATTGACAGGGCAATGAACACTGAAGCTTTCTTT. It yields the protein CASSIDRAMNTEAFF.

This clone has only a few counts. CDR3 protein: CASSFQGTNSPLHF. The DNA of the CDR3 is TGTGCCAGCAGCTTCCAGGGGACTAATTCACCCCTCCACTTT. The rearrangement uses TRBV11-1 and TRBJ1-6, with D maybe TRBD1 (6 bases). CDR3 length: 14 amino acids. Germline CDR1 SGHAT, CDR2 FQDESV (reference sequence). V was clipped by 3 bases and J by 6 bases, with 9 bases between them.